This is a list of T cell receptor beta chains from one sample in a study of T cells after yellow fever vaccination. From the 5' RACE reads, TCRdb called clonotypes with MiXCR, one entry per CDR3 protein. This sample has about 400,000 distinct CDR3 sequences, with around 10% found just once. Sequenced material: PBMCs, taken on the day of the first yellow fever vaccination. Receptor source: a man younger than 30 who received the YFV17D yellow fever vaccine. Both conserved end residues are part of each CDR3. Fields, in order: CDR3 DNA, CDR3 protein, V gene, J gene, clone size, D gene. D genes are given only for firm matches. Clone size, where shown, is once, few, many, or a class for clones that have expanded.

TGTGCCAGCAGCGCGATCTCTGGGGCCAACGTCCTGACTTTC	CASSAISGANVLTF	TRBV7-2	TRBJ2-6	few	.
TGTGCCAGCAGCGGTCGCCTACTAGCGGGGGGCATGGATGAGCAGTTCTTC	CASSGRLLAGGMDEQFF	TRBV9	TRBJ2-1	few	TRBD2
TGTGCCAGCAACTTTAACTACGAGCAGTACTTC	CASNFNYEQYF	TRBV6-6	TRBJ2-7	.	.
TGTGCCAGCAGCTTGGGGAATGAAGCTTTCTTT	CASSLGNEAFF	TRBV5-6	TRBJ1-1	.	.
TGTGCCAGCAGCCCAGCGACATTATATAGCAATCAGCCCCAGCATTTT	CASSPATLYSNQPQHF	TRBV12-3/TRBV12-4	TRBJ1-5	.	.
TGCAGCGCCAGAGACAGGGGGCGGACTGAAGCTTTCTTT	CSARDRGRTEAFF	TRBV29-1	TRBJ1-1	.	TRBD1
TGTGCCAGCAGCTTAGTCTGGCAGGGCGTTGACGGCTACACCTTC	CASSLVWQGVDGYTF	TRBV7-2	TRBJ1-2	many	.
TGTGCCAGCAGCCAAGGACTAGCGGGGCGTGATACGCAGTATTTT	CASSQGLAGRDTQYF	TRBV3-1	TRBJ2-3	few	TRBD2
TGTGCCAGCAGTGAACGGGCCTACGAGCAGTACTTC	CASSERAYEQYF	TRBV2	TRBJ2-7	once	.
TGTGCCAGCATGGACAGCTCCCCTAGAGAGACCCAGTACTTC	CASMDSSPRETQYF	TRBV2	TRBJ2-5	many	.
TGTGCCAGCCGGGGACAGCCAAATCAGCCCCAGCATTTT	CASRGQPNQPQHF	TRBV6-1	TRBJ1-5	.	TRBD1
TGTGCCAGTCTGAAGAGCACTGAAGCTTTCTTT	CASLKSTEAFF	TRBV19	TRBJ1-1	many	.
TGTGCCAGCAGCTCGGGAAGGAGGGGCGCAGAGACCCAGTACTTC	CASSSGRRGAETQYF	TRBV5-8	TRBJ2-5	.	.
TGCAGTGCCCAGCAGGGGTCCTCTAACTATGGCTACACCTTC	CSAQQGSSNYGYTF	TRBV20-1	TRBJ1-2	many	.
TGTGCCAGCAGCTCCGAGGGCGGACTAGCGGGGGGAGCAGATACGCAGTATTTT	CASSSEGGLAGGADTQYF	TRBV11-2	TRBJ2-3	few	TRBD2
TGCGCCAGCTCGAGAGTGGGGGGGACCCAAGAGACCCAGTACTTC	CASSRVGGTQETQYF	TRBV4-1	TRBJ2-5	few	TRBD2
TGTGCCAGCAGTTTTGGACACCCTAACACAGATACGCAGTATTTT	CASSFGHPNTDTQYF	TRBV6-2/TRBV6-3	TRBJ2-3	.	.
TGTGCCAGCAGTGCCACTTTGGGACTAGCGGGGGAGACGTACCAAGAGACCCAGTACTTC	CASSATLGLAGETYQETQYF	TRBV25-1	TRBJ2-5	few	TRBD2
TGTGCCAGCAGCCCTCCAGGGGGCCGAGAAGATACGCAGTATTTT	CASSPPGGREDTQYF	TRBV11-3	TRBJ2-3	.	TRBD1
TGTGCCACCATTACCACACCTACTGAGCAGTTCTTC	CATITTPTEQFF	TRBV24-1	TRBJ2-1	.	.
TGTGCCAGCAGCTTAGGGTTCATACAGGGACCTGGGGCCAACGTCCTGACTTTC	CASSLGFIQGPGANVLTF	TRBV11-1	TRBJ2-6	few	.
TGTGCCAGCAGCTTGCCCGACAGGGGGCCGCCTCAGCCCCAGCATTTT	CASSLPDRGPPQPQHF	TRBV12-1	TRBJ1-5	few	.
TGCGCCAGCAGCCCCAAAGCGGGGGGGCGAAATACGCAGTATTTT	CASSPKAGGRNTQYF	TRBV4-3	TRBJ2-3	few	TRBD2
TGTGCCAGCAGCTTAACGGGGGCTAGCACAGATACGCAGTATTTT	CASSLTGASTDTQYF	TRBV7-3	TRBJ2-3	many	.
TGCGCCAGCAGGCGTGACAGGAATGAAGCTTTCTTT	CASRRDRNEAFF	TRBV5-1	TRBJ1-1	few	.
TGCAGTGCCGCGACAGGGAGCTACGAAAATCAGCCCCAGCATTTT	CSAATGSYENQPQHF	TRBV20-1	TRBJ1-5	.	TRBD1
TGTGCCAGCAGTGAAGAGGGGCCCAGGAGAGTCTCACCCCTCCACTTT	CASSEEGPRRVSPLHF	TRBV6-1	TRBJ1-6	.	.
TGTGCCAGCAGTTTTGGGCTAGCGGGGGGGCCAGTCCGGATCTTC	CASSFGLAGGPVRIF	TRBV6-2/TRBV6-3	TRBJ2-1	few	TRBD2
TGTGCCAGCAGTTCGACAGGGATCTTGGAGGAAGCTTTCTTT	CASSSTGILEEAFF	TRBV12-3/TRBV12-4	TRBJ1-1	.	TRBD1
TGTGCCAGCAGCTCAGCGGGGACAGGCACAGATACGCAGTATTTT	CASSSAGTGTDTQYF	TRBV7-2	TRBJ2-3	many	.
TGTGCCAGCAGTTACCCCGCCGGGGGGGCGGGGTCTAGCACAGATACGCAGTATTTT	CASSYPAGGAGSSTDTQYF	TRBV6-5	TRBJ2-3	.	TRBD2
TGTGCCAGCAGCTTTTCGGTGGCCAAAAACATTCAGTACTTC	CASSFSVAKNIQYF	TRBV5-5	TRBJ2-4	.	.
TGTGCCAGCAGCTTGGCACGGGGGACGTTGAATACGCAGTATTTT	CASSLARGTLNTQYF	TRBV5-6	TRBJ2-3	few	.
TGTGCCAGCAGGGGGGAAAGGGTCAATGAGCAGTTCTTC	CASRGERVNEQFF	TRBV12-3/TRBV12-4	TRBJ2-1	.	.